This is a list of T cell receptor beta chains from one sample in a study of beta chain features in type 1 diabetes. Assay: immunoSEQ multiplex PCR; the TCRdb copy retains only in-frame clones and omits some. Counted here are about 400,000 clones, about 12% occurring once; the ten biggest clones make up about 0.01%. The sample was naive CD4+ T cells from blood. These receptors were obtained from a young woman with type 1 diabetes. Each CDR3 is given with its conserved first and last residue. D genes are given only for firm matches. Size is stated for part of the rows, as once, few or many counts, or as a class when the clone is expanded.

V gene,clone size,D gene,J gene,CDR3 DNA,CDR3 protein
TRBV28,few,.,TRBJ2-2,TGTGCCAGCCAAGCGGCGAACACCGGGGAGCTGTTTTTT,CASQAANTGELFF
TRBV7-9,.,TRBD1,TRBJ2-7,TGTGCCAGCAGCTCGGTTTCCACAGGGGTGGGCGAGCAGTACTTC,CASSSVSTGVGEQYF
TRBV9,few,TRBD2,TRBJ2-7,TGTGCCAGCAGCGTAGACCCGGGACTAGCGACCTACGAGCAGTACTTC,CASSVDPGLATYEQYF
TRBV27,few,.,TRBJ2-3,TGTGCCAGCAGTCTAGTAACTAGCACAGATACGCAGTATTTT,CASSLVTSTDTQYF
TRBV4-1,.,TRBD2,TRBJ2-7,TGCGCCAGCAGCCGACTAGCGGGAAGCTACGAGCAGTACTTC,CASSRLAGSYEQYF
TRBV7-2,few,.,TRBJ2-5,TGTGCCAGCAGCCCCCCTCCCGAGACCCAGTACTTC,CASSPPPETQYF
TRBV2,few,TRBD1,TRBJ2-7,TGTGCCAGTGGACAGGAATCTTTTAGCTACGAGCAGTACTTC,CASGQESFSYEQYF
TRBV12-5,.,TRBD2,TRBJ2-1,TGTGCTAGTGGAACCTCTAGCGGAGTCAATGAGCAGTTCTTC,CASGTSSGVNEQFF
TRBV11-1,.,TRBD2,TRBJ2-2,TGTGCCAGCAGCTTAACGGGACTAGCGGGGACTGGGGCCGGGGAGCTGTTTTTT,CASSLTGLAGTGAGELFF
TRBV7-2,few,TRBD2,TRBJ2-3,TGTGCCAGCAGCTTAATCCTAGCGGGGGGGCCCGATACGCAGTATTTT,CASSLILAGGPDTQYF